This TCR beta chain comes out of a study of blood T cell repertoires in COVID-19. This clone is judged medium-sized. TCRdb keeps only in-frame clones here, not all; method: immunoSEQ multiplex PCR. The sample lists tens of thousands of clones; 80% to 85% were seen once. The sample consisted of peripheral blood. The source of this sequence is a woman of 80 years or more with active or convalescent COVID-19.

The CDR3 loop is CASSLADTEAFF. As DNA, the CDR3 is TGTGCCAGCAGCCTCGCGGACACTGAAGCTTTCTTT. V and J are TRBV9 and TRBJ1-1; D call uncertain. Germline lookup yields CDR1 SGDLS and CDR2 YYNGEE. V gave up 4 bases and J gave up 3 bases, with 7 bases separating them. There are 12 residues in the CDR3.